This TCR beta chain was found in a study of cytomegalovirus exposure and HLA in healthy donors. Study-level findings and limits: Most TCR sequences proved rare, with some public TCRs found in many donors.

For this clone: Its antigen is not identified.

Primers: 60 Vbeta forward and 13 Jbeta reverse. Assay: immunoSEQ multiplex PCR; the TCRdb copy retains only in-frame clones and omits some. The sample yields about 94,000 clones, around 73% seen once. Trimming cost V 2 bases and J 5 bases; bases outside gene matches: 4. The CDR3 covers 14 residues. Germline V gives CDR1 MNHEY, CDR2 SVGAGI. The receptor was derived from a woman aged 55-69 years in good health and CMV-seronegative. The specimen sequenced was PBMCs. The chain joins TRBV6-5 to TRBJ1-2; 8 positions match TRBD1. The CDR3, as DNA: TGTGCCAGCAGTTACGGACAGGGCGAGTATGGCTACACCTTC. It encodes CASSYGQGEYGYTF.